Following are 5 T cell receptor beta chains from one sample sequenced in a study of blood T cell repertoires in COVID-19. This table comes from immunoSEQ multiplex PCR, and its TCRdb copy is limited to in-frame clones, with some not included. The table lists about 190,000 clones, about 80% of them singletons. The sequenced material came from peripheral blood. The source is a man aged 60 to 75 with acute or convalescent COVID-19.

This clone showed up just a few times. The V and J genes are TRBV27 and TRBJ2-2; the match to TRBD2 covers 8 bases. This CDR3 comprises 18 residues. CDR1 is MNHEY and CDR2 is SMNVEV in the germline V gene (reference sequence). Trimming at V came to 2 bases and at J to 6 bases, leaving 14 bases not matched to a gene. CDR3 DNA sequence: TGTGCCAGCAGTTTAACGGTCCGGGCGGGGGGTGATGCCGGGGAGCTGTTTTTT. Translated, it gives CASSLTVRAGGDAGELFF.

The gene calls are TRBV9 and TRBJ2-1; 7 nucleotides match TRBD2. Germline-derived CDR1 and CDR2 are SGDLS and YYNGEE. The CDR3 is 17 amino acids. The J segment lost 6 bases and the V segment lost 0 bases, leaving 12 bases of the junction unmatched. DNA of the CDR3: TGTGCCAGCAGCGTAGCTCTATGGACTAGTGGTATCAATGAGCAGTTCTTC. Protein product: CASSVALWTSGINEQFF.

This chain uses TRBV11-2 with TRBJ2-7; TRBD2 aligns across 8 bases. Germline assignment: CDR1 SGHAT and CDR2 FQNNGV. The CDR3 totals 16 residues. Trimming at V came to 5 bases and at J to 4 bases, leaving 13 bases not matched to a gene. CDR3 nucleotide sequence: TGTGCCAGCAGCCGCGGACTAGCCGCCACCAAATACGAGCAGTACTTC. Its protein is CASSRGLAATKYEQYF.

The chain links TRBV7-2 to TRBJ1-2; tentatively, D is TRBD1 (5 bases). Germline V gene data show CDR1 as SGHTA and CDR2 as FQGNSA. The CDR3 covers 15 residues. Trimming took 6 bases from V and 8 from J, leaving 22 bases between them. The DNA for the CDR3 is TGTGCCAGCAGTTCGCAGGGAATCGCGTCGGAGGGCTACACCTTC. Amino acids: CASSSQGIASEGYTF.

This clone was observed a few times. The chain joins TRBV7-9 to TRBJ1-2; 11 bases align to TRBD1. Germline values: CDR1 SEHNR, CDR2 FQNEAQ (reference sequence). V lost 5 bases, J lost 5 bases, and 13 bases stayed unmatched. This CDR3 comprises 17 residues. Written as DNA, the CDR3 is TGTGCCAGCAGCCCTCGGACAGGGGGCGCGTTTTATTATGGCTACACCTTC. This translates into CASSPRTGGAFYYGYTF. The full variable domain, in which reference TRBV7-9 and TRBJ1-2 provide the parts outside the CDR3, is DTGVSQNPRHKITKRGQNVTFRCDPISEHNRLYWYRQTLGQGPEFLTYFQNEAQLEKSRLLSDRFSAERPKGSFSTLEIQRTEQGDSAMYLCASSPRTGGAFYYGYTFGSGTRLTVV.